This TCR beta chain was identified in a study of OX40 agonist ivuxolimab in advanced cancers. The CDR3 consists of 16 residues. Germline V gene sequence: CDR1 SNHLY, CDR2 FYNNEI. V was cut by 3 bases and J by 0 bases, with 14 bases left in between. Some clones are missing from TCRdb's copy, which holds only in-frame ones; the method was immunoSEQ multiplex PCR. Here the sample spans 60,000 to 75,000 clones, 80% to 95% being singletons. This sample comprised CD4+ or CD8+ T cells sorted from blood, obtained in a trial of the OX40 agonist ivuxolimab. This sequence originates from an adult with an advanced solid tumor such as melanoma, head and neck, liver or kidney cancer. The J gene is TRBJ1-1, the V gene TRBV2; D remains unclear. In DNA, the CDR3 is TGTGCCAGCAGTGACCTGGGTGGTACCATGAACACTGAAGCTTTCTTT. It codes for CASSDLGGTMNTEAFF.